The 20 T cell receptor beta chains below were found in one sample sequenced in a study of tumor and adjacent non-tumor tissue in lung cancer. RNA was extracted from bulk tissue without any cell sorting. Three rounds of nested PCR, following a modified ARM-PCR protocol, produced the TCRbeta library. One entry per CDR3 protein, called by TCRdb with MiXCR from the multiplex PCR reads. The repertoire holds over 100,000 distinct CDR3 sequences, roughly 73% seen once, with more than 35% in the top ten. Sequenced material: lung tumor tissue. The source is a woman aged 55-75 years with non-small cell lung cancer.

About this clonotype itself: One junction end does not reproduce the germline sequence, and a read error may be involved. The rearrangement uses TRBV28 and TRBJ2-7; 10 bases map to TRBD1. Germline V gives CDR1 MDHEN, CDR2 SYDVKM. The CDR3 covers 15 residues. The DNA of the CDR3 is TGTGCCAGCAGTTTTATCGGGACAGGGGTCTACGAGCTGTACTTC. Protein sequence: CASSFIGTGVYELYF. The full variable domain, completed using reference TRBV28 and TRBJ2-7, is DVKVTQSSRYLVKRTGEKVFLECVQDMDHENMFWYRQDPGLGLRLIYFSYDVKMKEKGDIPEGYSVSREKKERFSLILESASTNQTSMYLCASSFIGTGVYELYFGPGTRLTVT.

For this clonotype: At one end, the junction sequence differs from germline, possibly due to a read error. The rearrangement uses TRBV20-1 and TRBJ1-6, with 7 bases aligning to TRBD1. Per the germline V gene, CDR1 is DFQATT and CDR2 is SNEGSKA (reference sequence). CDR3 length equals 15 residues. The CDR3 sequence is CSARDPRQGESPFHF. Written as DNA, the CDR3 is TGCAGTGCTAGAGATCCCAGACAGGGTGAATCACCCTTCCACTTT.

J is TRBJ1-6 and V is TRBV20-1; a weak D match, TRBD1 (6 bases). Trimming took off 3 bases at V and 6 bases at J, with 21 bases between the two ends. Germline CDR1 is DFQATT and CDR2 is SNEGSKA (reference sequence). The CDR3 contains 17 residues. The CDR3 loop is CSASLLLTGQSNSPLHF. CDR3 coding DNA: TGCAGTGCTAGCCTTTTACTAACAGGACAGTCTAATTCACCCCTCCACTTT.

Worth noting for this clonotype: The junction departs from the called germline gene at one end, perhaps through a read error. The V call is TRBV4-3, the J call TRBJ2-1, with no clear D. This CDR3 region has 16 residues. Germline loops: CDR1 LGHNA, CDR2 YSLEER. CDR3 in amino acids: CASSQDFRASYYEQFF. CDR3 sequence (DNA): TGCGCCAGCAGCCAAGATTTCCGGGCATCCTACTATGAGCAGTTCTTC.

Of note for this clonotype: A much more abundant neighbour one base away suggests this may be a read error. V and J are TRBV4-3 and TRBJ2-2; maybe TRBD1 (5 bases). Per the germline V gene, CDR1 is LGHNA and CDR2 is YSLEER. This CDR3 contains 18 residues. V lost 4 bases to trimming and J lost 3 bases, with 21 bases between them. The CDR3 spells CASSLQPLLQADTGELFF. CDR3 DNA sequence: TGCGCCAGCAGCCTTCAACCGCTCCTACAGGCAGACACCGGGGAGCTGTTTTTT.

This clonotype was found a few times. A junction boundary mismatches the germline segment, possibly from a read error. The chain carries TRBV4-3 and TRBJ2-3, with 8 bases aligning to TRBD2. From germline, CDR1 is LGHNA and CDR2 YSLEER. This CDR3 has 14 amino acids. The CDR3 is CASSHTSGPDAHYF. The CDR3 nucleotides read TGCGCCAGCAGCCATACTAGCGGACCAGATGCGCACTATTTT.

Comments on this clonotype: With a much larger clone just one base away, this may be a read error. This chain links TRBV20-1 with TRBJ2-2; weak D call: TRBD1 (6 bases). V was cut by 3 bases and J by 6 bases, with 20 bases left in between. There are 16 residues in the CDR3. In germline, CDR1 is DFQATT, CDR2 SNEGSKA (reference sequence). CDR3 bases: TGCAGTGCTAGGGGTTCTATCAGGGGCGACTCCGGGGAGCTGTTTTTT. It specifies CSARGSIRGDSGELFF.

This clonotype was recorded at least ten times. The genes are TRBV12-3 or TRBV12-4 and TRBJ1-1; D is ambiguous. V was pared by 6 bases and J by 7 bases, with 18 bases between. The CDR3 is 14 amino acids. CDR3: CASRYSWGTGEAFF. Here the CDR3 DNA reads TGTGCCAGCAGGTATTCATGGGGAACGGGTGAAGCTTTCTTT.

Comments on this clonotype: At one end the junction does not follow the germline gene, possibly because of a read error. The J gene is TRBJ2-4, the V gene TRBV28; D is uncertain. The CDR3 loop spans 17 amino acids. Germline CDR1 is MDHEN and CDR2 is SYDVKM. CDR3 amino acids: CACSLHDSGIAKNFQYF. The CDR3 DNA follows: TGTGCCTGCAGTTTACACGACTCTGGAATAGCCAAAAACTTTCAGTACTTC.

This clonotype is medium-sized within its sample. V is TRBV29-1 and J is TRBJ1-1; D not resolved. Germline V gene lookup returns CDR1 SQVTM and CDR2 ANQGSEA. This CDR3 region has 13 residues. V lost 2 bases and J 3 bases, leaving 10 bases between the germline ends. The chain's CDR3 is CSVETEIYTEAFF. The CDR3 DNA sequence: TGCAGCGTTGAAACGGAAATTTACACTGAAGCTTTCTTT.

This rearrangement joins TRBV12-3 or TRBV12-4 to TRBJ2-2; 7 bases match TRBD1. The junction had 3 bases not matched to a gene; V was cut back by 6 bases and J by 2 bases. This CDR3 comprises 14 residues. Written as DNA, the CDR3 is TGTGCCAGCAGCCGGACAGGCAACACCGGGGAGCTGTTTTTT. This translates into CASSRTGNTGELFF.

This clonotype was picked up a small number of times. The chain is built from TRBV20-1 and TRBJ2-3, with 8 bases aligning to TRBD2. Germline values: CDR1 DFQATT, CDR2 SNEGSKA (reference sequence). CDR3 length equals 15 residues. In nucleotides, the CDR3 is TGCAGGCCAAGTCCTACTAGCGGCATCACAGATACGCAGTATTTT. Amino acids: CRPSPTSGITDTQYF.

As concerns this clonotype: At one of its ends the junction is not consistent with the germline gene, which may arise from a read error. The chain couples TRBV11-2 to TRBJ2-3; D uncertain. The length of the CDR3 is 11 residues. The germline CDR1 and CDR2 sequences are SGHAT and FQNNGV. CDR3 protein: CVSSLSDWQYF. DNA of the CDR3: TGTGTCAGCAGCTTATCTGACTGGCAATATTTT.

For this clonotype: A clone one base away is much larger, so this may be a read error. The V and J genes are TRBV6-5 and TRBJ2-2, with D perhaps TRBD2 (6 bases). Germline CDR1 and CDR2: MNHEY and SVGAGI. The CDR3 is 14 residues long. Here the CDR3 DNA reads TGTGCCAGCAGTTCGACTAGTTCGACCGTGGAGCTGTTTTTT. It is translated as CASSSTSSTVELFF.

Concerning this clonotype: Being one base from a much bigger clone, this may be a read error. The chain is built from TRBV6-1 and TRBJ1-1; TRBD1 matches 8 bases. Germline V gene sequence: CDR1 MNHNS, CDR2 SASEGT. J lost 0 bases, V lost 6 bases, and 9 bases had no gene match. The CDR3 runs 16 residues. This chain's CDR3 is CASSPGQGSMNTEAFF. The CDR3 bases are TGTGCCAGCAGCCCCGGACAGGGTAGTATGAACACTGAAGCTTTCTTT.

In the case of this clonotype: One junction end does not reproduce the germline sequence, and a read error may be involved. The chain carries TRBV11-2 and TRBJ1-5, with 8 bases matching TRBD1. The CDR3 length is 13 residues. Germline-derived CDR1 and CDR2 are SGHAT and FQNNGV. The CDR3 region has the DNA TGTGTCAGTTCCCGGGACAGGTGTCAGTCCCAGCATTTT. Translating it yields CVSSRDRCQSQHF.

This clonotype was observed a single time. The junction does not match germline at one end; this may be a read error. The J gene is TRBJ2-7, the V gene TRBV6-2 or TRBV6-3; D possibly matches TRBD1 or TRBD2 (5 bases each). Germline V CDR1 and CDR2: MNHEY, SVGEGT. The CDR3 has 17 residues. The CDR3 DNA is TGTGCCAGCAGCCCTCCGATACACCGGGACGCCCGGACGAAGCAGTATTTC. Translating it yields CASSPPIHRDARTKQYF.

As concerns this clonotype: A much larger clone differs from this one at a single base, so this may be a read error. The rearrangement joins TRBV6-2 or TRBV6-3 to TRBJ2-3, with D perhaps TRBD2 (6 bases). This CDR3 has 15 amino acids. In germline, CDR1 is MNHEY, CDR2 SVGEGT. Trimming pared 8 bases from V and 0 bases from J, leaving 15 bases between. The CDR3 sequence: CASQLIGGSTDTQYF. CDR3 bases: TGTGCCAGCCAACTAATCGGGGGAAGCACAGATACGCAGTATTTT.

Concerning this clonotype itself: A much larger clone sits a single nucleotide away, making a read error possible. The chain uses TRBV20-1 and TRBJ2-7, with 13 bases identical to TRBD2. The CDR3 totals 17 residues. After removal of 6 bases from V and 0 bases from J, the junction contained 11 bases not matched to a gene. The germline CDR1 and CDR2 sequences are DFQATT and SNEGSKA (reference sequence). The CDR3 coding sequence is TGCAGTGCCCGGCCCGGGACTAGCGGGAACCTCTCCTACGAGCAGTACTTC. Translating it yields CSARPGTSGNLSYEQYF.

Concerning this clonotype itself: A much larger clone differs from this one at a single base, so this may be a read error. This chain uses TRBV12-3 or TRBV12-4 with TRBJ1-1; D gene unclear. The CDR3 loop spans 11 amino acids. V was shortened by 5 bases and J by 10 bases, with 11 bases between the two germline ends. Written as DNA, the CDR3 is TGTGCCAGCAGTATTCAGCGGAGAGCTTTCTTT. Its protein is CASSIQRRAFF.